The 8 T cell receptor beta chains below all came from one sample that was sequenced in a study of shared clonotypes between healthy human individuals. The data were produced by immunoSEQ multiplex PCR, yet TCRdb's version contains in-frame clones alone and is incomplete. The data hold 2 million to 2.5 million clones, with about nine tenths observed a single time. The sequenced material came from naive CD4+ T cells from PBMCs. Indicated subset: CD45RA+ positively selected. These receptors were collected from a man between 18 and 29 years old in good health. Some clones in this sample may be carry-over from other donors' samples.

The rearrangement links TRBV27 to TRBJ1-3; a weak D match, TRBD1 (5 bases). V gave up 6 bases and J gave up 8 bases, with 14 bases separating them. This CDR3 is 13 amino acids long. Germline lookup yields CDR1 MNHEY and CDR2 SMNVEV (reference sequence). In DNA form, the CDR3 reads TGTGCCAGCAGGCCTCAGGGTTCGGACACCATATATTTT. Protein: CASRPQGSDTIYF.

This sequence joins TRBV6-1 and TRBJ1-2; weak D call: TRBD1 (6 bases). The CDR3 contains 16 residues. CDR1 is MNHNS, CDR2 SASEGT, per germline. Trimming pared 3 bases from V and 4 bases from J, leaving 18 bases between. CDR3 loop: CASSEGGAGFGYGYTF. In DNA, the CDR3 is TGTGCCAGCAGTGAGGGGGGCGCTGGTTTCGGCTATGGCTACACCTTC.

This chain joins TRBV7-2 and TRBJ2-5, with D unclear. The J call is in doubt because the DNA end fits TRBJ2-7 better. Germline V gene sequence: CDR1 SGHTA, CDR2 FQGNSA. The length of the CDR3 is 15 residues. This CDR3 reads CASSLGGSLPYEQYF. Written as DNA, the CDR3 is TGTGCCAGCAGCTTAGGGGGAAGCCTACCCTACGAGCAGTACTTC.

V gene TRBV5-1 combines with J gene TRBJ1-1; 8 bases line up with TRBD1. The CDR3 totals 15 residues. The V gene's germline CDR1 is SGHRS and CDR2 YFSETQ. Unmatched junction bases numbered 12, after V lost 0 bases and J lost 11 bases. The CDR3: CASSLDGDRSAGAFF. CDR3 coding DNA: TGCGCCAGCAGCTTGGATGGGGACAGGTCCGCCGGGGCTTTCTTT.

The chain is built from TRBV10-1 and TRBJ2-6; tentative D call: TRBD1 (5 bases). V lost 7 bases and J 0 bases, leaving 13 bases between the germline ends. The CDR3 runs 16 residues. The V gene's germline CDR1 is WNHNN and CDR2 SYGVQD (reference sequence). The CDR3 spells CASKGQGPSGANVLTF. The CDR3 DNA sequence: TGCGCCAGCAAGGGGCAGGGCCCCTCTGGGGCCAACGTCCTGACTTTC.

As concerns this clone: Other DNA variants within this sample encode the same CDR3. The chain is built from TRBV19 and TRBJ2-1; D is ambiguous. This CDR3 is 13 amino acids long. CDR1 and CDR2 (germline): LNHDA, SQIVND (reference sequence). Trimming shortened V by 1 base and J by 5 bases, and 6 bases separated the two germline ends. Written as DNA, the CDR3 is TGTGCCAGTAGTATAGGGCTCGACAATGAGCAGTTCTTC. Protein: CASSIGLDNEQFF. The full variable domain, rest sourced from reference TRBV19 and TRBJ2-1, is DGGITQSPKYLFRKEGQNVTLSCEQNLNHDAMYWYRQDPGQGLRLIYYSQIVNDFQKGDIAEGYSVSREKKESFPLTVTSAQKNPTAFYLCASSIGLDNEQFFGPGTRLTVL.

The chain combines TRBV29-1 with TRBJ1-2; TRBD1 agrees at 7 bases. CDR1 and CDR2 from the germline V gene are SQVTM and ANQGSEA. V trimming: 0 bases; J trimming: 8 bases; junction bases outside the gene matches: 21. CDR3 length: 18 amino acids. CDR3 protein: CSVEERFIVGQNFGGYTF. The DNA for the CDR3 is TGCAGCGTTGAAGAACGGTTTATTGTGGGACAGAACTTTGGCGGCTACACCTTC. Full variable domain (remainder filled in from reference TRBV29-1 and TRBJ1-2): SAVISQKPSRDICQRGTSLTIQCQVDSQVTMMFWYRQQPGQSLTLIATANQGSEATYESGFVIDKFPISRPNLTFSTLTVSNMSPEDSSIYLCSVEERFIVGQNFGGYTFGSGTRLTVV.

The chain uses TRBV19 and TRBJ2-7, with 11 bases that match TRBD1. In germline, CDR1 is LNHDA, CDR2 SQIVND (reference sequence). V lost 3 bases, J lost 3 bases, and 7 bases stayed unmatched. The CDR3 sequence is 16 residues long. The CDR3 coding sequence is TGTGCCAGTAGTATCAGTAGTGGGACAGGGGGCTACGAGCAGTACTTC. Amino acids: CASSISSGTGGYEQYF.